These 30 T cell receptor beta chains were sequenced from one sample in a study of shared clonotypes between healthy human individuals. Some clones are missing from TCRdb's copy, which holds only in-frame ones; the method was immunoSEQ multiplex PCR. Altogether approximately 2.3 million clones are present, more than 85% being singletons, with the ten largest covering roughly 0.36%. Sequencing was carried out using naive CD4+ T cells from PBMCs. Sample subset: CD45RA+ positively selected. The receptors come from a man in his late teens or twenties in good health. Some clones in this sample may be carry-over from other donors' samples.

The chain combines TRBV5-1 with TRBJ2-7, with a tentative D call TRBD1 (8 bases). Per the germline V gene, CDR1 is SGHRS and CDR2 is YFSETQ. V was pared by 4 bases and J by 5 bases, with 16 bases between. The CDR3 spans 14 residues. Written as DNA, the CDR3 is TGCGCCAGCAGCGGGCAGGGGGCGGGAGACGAGCAGTACTTC. This gives the protein CASSGQGAGDEQYF. The full variable domain, its missing parts supplied by reference TRBV5-1 and TRBJ2-7, is KAGVTQTPRYLIKTRGQQVTLSCSPISGHRSVSWYQQTPGQGLQFLFEYFSETQRNKGNFPGRFSGRQFSNSRSEMNVSTLELGDSALYLCASSGQGAGDEQYFGPGTRLTVT.

CDR3 in amino acids: CASSEGQGREQFF. The CDR3 DNA is TGCGCCAGCAGTGAGGGACAGGGCCGGGAGCAGTTCTTC. The chain uses TRBV10-1 and TRBJ2-1; 8 bases are a match to TRBD1. The CDR3 is 13 amino acids. The trim removed 2 bases at V and 10 bases at J, leaving 4 bases unmatched. Germline V gene lookup returns CDR1 WNHNN and CDR2 SYGVQD (reference sequence).

The chain uses TRBV5-4 and TRBJ1-1, with a possible D match to TRBD1 (5 bases). Trimming took off 0 bases at V and 8 bases at J, with 14 bases between the two ends. Looked up from germline, CDR1 is SGHNT and CDR2 is YYREEE (reference sequence). The CDR3 is made up of 14 amino acids. CDR3 DNA: TGTGCCAGCAGCTTGGGAGGGGTACAGGAAGAAGCTTTCTTT. The encoded protein is CASSLGGVQEEAFF.

The chain is built from TRBV19 and TRBJ1-2, with a weak D call TRBD1 (6 bases). This CDR3 is built from 15 residues. The germline gives CDR1 LNHDA, CDR2 SQIVND (reference sequence). The V gene lost 5 bases and the J gene lost 4 bases, with 17 bases spanning the gap. The CDR3 DNA is TGTGCCAGTAGTGATAGGGGGAGGAGGCCCTATGGCTACACCTTC. Protein: CASSDRGRRPYGYTF.

The rearrangement joins TRBV27 to TRBJ1-2; D gene uncertain. Trimming took 1 base from V and 3 from J, leaving 9 bases between them. Per the germline V gene, CDR1 is MNHEY and CDR2 is SMNVEV (reference sequence). The CDR3 loop spans 14 amino acids. CDR3 amino acids: CASSLFGPYYGYTF. CDR3 sequence (DNA): TGTGCCAGCAGTTTATTCGGGCCGTACTATGGCTACACCTTC.

Regarding this clone: The junction departs from the called germline gene at one end, perhaps through a read error. As DNA, the CDR3 is TGTGCCAGCAGCACCGGGACAGGGAGTACGGCCTTC. Translated: CASSTGTGSTAF. This sequence joins TRBV5-4 and TRBJ1-2; 9 nucleotides agree with TRBD1. The CDR3 runs 12 residues. CDR1 is SGHNT and CDR2 is YYREEE in the germline V gene (reference sequence).

This clone was seen a single time. The chain has TRBV5-4 and TRBJ2-7; the D is unclear. CDR3 length: 12 amino acids. V was trimmed by 4 bases and J by 2 bases, leaving 7 bases between them. From germline, CDR1 is SGHNT and CDR2 YYREEE (reference sequence). The CDR3 coding sequence is TGTGCCAGCAGCATAGGACCCTACGAGCAGTACTTC. Protein product: CASSIGPYEQYF.

The rearrangement joins TRBV27 to TRBJ2-7, with D tentatively TRBD1 or TRBD2 (5 bases each). The V gene's germline CDR1 is MNHEY and CDR2 SMNVEV (reference sequence). This CDR3 comprises 15 residues. The germline V and J ends were trimmed by 3 bases and 3 bases, with 15 bases remaining between them. The DNA for the CDR3 is TGTGCCAGCAGTTTCCGGGACGGACTCCTCTACGAGCAGTACTTC. Its translation is CASSFRDGLLYEQYF.

The chain carries TRBV6-4 and TRBJ1-5; D remains unclear. The CDR3 has 17 residues. Germline V CDR1 and CDR2: MRHNA, SNTAGT. V was shortened by 0 bases and J by 3 bases, with 15 bases between the two germline ends. The CDR3 nucleotides read TGTGCCAGCAGTGACTCTGTAGAGACTTTGTACAATCAGCCCCAGCATTTT. The encoded protein is CASSDSVETLYNQPQHF.

The rearrangement uses TRBV30 and TRBJ2-3; TRBD2 is a possible D gene (6 bases). From germline, CDR1 is GTSNPN and CDR2 SVGIG (reference sequence). V lost 4 bases and J lost 1, with 15 bases in between. The CDR3 consists of 15 residues. The CDR3 sequence: CAWTWGRRGTDTQYF. The CDR3 DNA reads TGTGCCTGGACTTGGGGCAGGAGGGGCACAGATACGCAGTATTTT. The full variable domain, in which reference TRBV30 and TRBJ2-3 provide the parts outside the CDR3, is SQTIHQWPATLVQPVGSPLSLECTVEGTSNPNLYWYRQAAGRGLQLLFYSVGIGQISSEVPQNLSASRPQDRQFILSSKKLLLSDSGFYLCAWTWGRRGTDTQYFGPGTRLTVL.

The chain couples TRBV9 to TRBJ2-7; 8 bases match TRBD1. V was pared by 3 bases and J by 0 bases, with 2 bases of the junction left unmatched. Germline values: CDR1 SGDLS, CDR2 YYNGEE. The CDR3 is made up of 14 amino acids. DNA of the CDR3: TGTGCCAGCAGCGCCGACAGGGGCTCCTACGAGCAGTACTTC. It specifies CASSADRGSYEQYF.

V is TRBV7-2 and J is TRBJ1-4; 7 positions match TRBD1. This CDR3 is built from 12 residues. J lost 11 bases, V lost 5 bases, and 5 bases had no gene match. Germline CDR1 is SGHTA and CDR2 is FQGNSA. DNA of the CDR3: TGTGCCAGCAGCCGACAGGGTTATAAACTGTTTTTT. Its translation is CASSRQGYKLFF.

With regard to this clone: A junction end diverges from the germline sequence, so it may reflect a read error. The chain is built from TRBV6-1 and TRBJ1-5, with 7 positions matching TRBD1. In germline, CDR1 is MNHNS, CDR2 SASEGT. CDR3 size: 15 residues. The CDR3 loop is CASREGDSSNQPQHF. CDR3 nucleotides: TGTGCCAGCAGAGAAGGGGACAGTAGCAATCAGCCCCAGCATTTT.

V usage is TRBV5-1 and J usage is TRBJ2-1, with TRBD2 identical over 9 bases. With V trimmed by 5 bases and J by 8 bases, 8 bases remained unmatched. The germline V gene has CDR1 SGHRS and CDR2 YFSETQ. There are 14 residues in the CDR3. Here the CDR3 DNA reads TGCGCCAGCAGAGCTAGCGGGAACCAGCATGAGCAGTTCTTC. Translating it yields CASRASGNQHEQFF.

The chain carries TRBV9 and TRBJ1-2; maybe TRBD1 (6 bases). V gave up 4 bases and J gave up 5 bases, with 12 bases separating them. The CDR3 contains 13 residues. Germline CDR1 is SGDLS and CDR2 is YYNGEE. As DNA, the CDR3 is TGTGCCAGCAGCCCCGGGGGCGGGTATGGCTACACCTTC. Its translation is CASSPGGGYGYTF. The full variable domain, with the rest looked up from reference TRBV9 and TRBJ1-2, is DSGVTQTPKHLITATGQRVTLRCSPRSGDLSVYWYQQSLDQGLQFLIQYYNGEERAKGNILERFSAQQFPDLHSELNLSSLELGDSALYFCASSPGGGYGYTFGSGTRLTVV.

The V gene is TRBV11-2, the J gene TRBJ1-3; a possible D gene is TRBD1 (5 bases). Germline CDR1 reads SGHAT; CDR2 reads FQNNGV. The CDR3 has 16 amino acids. V was cut by 0 bases and J by 2 bases, with 11 bases left in between. CDR3 loop: CASSLDHQGTGNTIYF. The CDR3 nucleotides are TGTGCCAGCAGCTTAGATCATCAGGGAACTGGAAACACCATATATTTT. Together with reference TRBV11-2 and TRBJ1-3, the CDR3 gives the full variable domain: EAGVAQSPRYKIIEKRQSVAFWCNPISGHATLYWYQQILGQGPKLLIQFQNNGVVDDSQLPKDRFSAERLKGVDSTLKIQPAKLEDSAVYLCASSLDHQGTGNTIYFGEGSWLTVV.

The V and J genes are TRBV5-6 and TRBJ2-6; D call uncertain. Trimming took 0 bases from V and 0 from J, leaving 10 bases between them. CDR1 is SGHDT and CDR2 is YYEEEE in the germline V gene. The CDR3 contains 17 residues. The CDR3 is CASSLVQAPSGANVLTF. CDR3 nucleotide sequence: TGTGCCAGCAGCTTGGTCCAGGCCCCCTCTGGGGCCAACGTCCTGACTTTC. Using reference TRBV5-6 and TRBJ2-6 for the parts outside the CDR3, the full variable domain is DAGVTQSPTHLIKTRGQQVTLRCSPKSGHDTVSWYQQALGQGPQFIFQYYEEEERQRGNFPDRFSGHQFPNYSSELNVNALLLGDSALYLCASSLVQAPSGANVLTFGAGSRLTVL.

The chain joins TRBV19 to TRBJ2-5; D gene uncertain. The CDR3 has 14 amino acids. Germline V gives CDR1 LNHDA, CDR2 SQIVND (reference sequence). Trimming took 1 base from V and 4 from J, leaving 10 bases between them. The CDR3 DNA reads TGTGCCAGTAGTATAGCGGGCTTCCGAGAGACCCAGTACTTC. Translated: CASSIAGFRETQYF. Together with reference TRBV19 and TRBJ2-5, the CDR3 gives the full variable domain: DGGITQSPKYLFRKEGQNVTLSCEQNLNHDAMYWYRQDPGQGLRLIYYSQIVNDFQKGDIAEGYSVSREKKESFPLTVTSAQKNPTAFYLCASSIAGFRETQYFGPGTRLLVL.

The rearrangement joins TRBV10-3 to TRBJ2-7, with D perhaps TRBD2 (6 bases). Per germline, CDR1 ENHRY and CDR2 SYGVKD. CDR3 length equals 14 residues. Between the trimmed V and J ends, which lost 8 bases and 2 bases, there was a span of 16 bases. CDR3 in DNA: TGTGCCATCGGGGAGCGGGTTGGGACCTACGAGCAGTACTTC. Translation: CAIGERVGTYEQYF.

V gene TRBV9 combines with J gene TRBJ1-4; the match to TRBD1 covers 9 bases. Germline CDR1 and CDR2: SGDLS and YYNGEE. V lost 3 bases to trimming and J lost 7 bases; unmatched junction nucleotides: 4. The CDR3 runs 14 residues. Here the CDR3 reads CASSARTGVEKLFF. The CDR3 nucleotides are TGTGCCAGCAGCGCCCGGACAGGGGTTGAAAAACTGTTTTTT.

The chain joins TRBV9 to TRBJ1-3; D possibly corresponds to TRBD1 (5 bases). The V end lost 0 bases, the J end lost 0 bases, and 13 bases lay between the germline ends. Germline V lookup: CDR1 SGDLS, CDR2 YYNGEE. This CDR3 spans 17 amino acids. CDR3 in amino acids: CASSVEADTYSGNTIYF. CDR3 DNA: TGTGCCAGCAGCGTAGAGGCGGACACATACTCTGGAAACACCATATATTTT.

The chain uses TRBV18 and TRBJ1-2; D call uncertain. Germline CDR1 and CDR2: KGHSH and LQKENI. V dropped 1 base and J dropped 4 bases, with 22 bases sitting between them. The CDR3 spans 18 residues. The CDR3 DNA follows: TGTGCCAGCTCACCACGGAGCGCCGTCCCCATCTATGGCTATGGCTACACCTTC. Its translation: CASSPRSAVPIYGYGYTF.

The genes are TRBV18 and TRBJ1-1; 7 nucleotides agree with TRBD1. The germline CDR1 and CDR2 sequences are KGHSH and LQKENI. This CDR3 spans 14 amino acids. The junction had 4 bases not matched to a gene; V was cut back by 3 bases and J by 3 bases. The CDR3 here is CASSPGQQYTEAFF. The CDR3 bases are TGTGCCAGCTCACCGGGACAGCAATACACTGAAGCTTTCTTT.

The chain joins TRBV6-6 to TRBJ2-5, with D possibly being TRBD2 (6 bases). V was cut by 1 base and J by 5 bases, with 11 bases left in between. This CDR3 contains 14 residues. Germline CDR1 MNHNY, CDR2 SVGAGI (reference sequence). CDR3 residues: CASSYWGVRETQYF. The CDR3 DNA reads as TGTGCCAGCAGTTACTGGGGGGTACGGGAGACCCAGTACTTC.

This chain connects TRBV15 to TRBJ2-5, with 7 bases that match TRBD1. The CDR3 runs to 15 residues. Looked up from germline, CDR1 is LNHNV and CDR2 is YYDKDF (reference sequence). J lost 4 bases, V lost 1 base, and 6 bases had no gene match. CDR3 sequence: CATSRGLGGRETQYF. Written as DNA, the CDR3 is TGTGCCACCAGCAGAGGCCTAGGGGGCCGAGAGACCCAGTACTTC.

CDR3 nucleotides: TGCGCCAGCAGCCCTGGCGGGGGGAGCTCCTACGAGCAGTACTTC. It encodes CASSPGGGSSYEQYF. V gene TRBV5-1 combines with J gene TRBJ2-7; TRBD2 matches 8 bases. The J segment lost 0 bases and the V segment lost 4 bases, leaving 6 bases of the junction unmatched. CDR3 length equals 15 residues. In germline, CDR1 is SGHRS, CDR2 YFSETQ.

The gene calls are TRBV19 and TRBJ1-5; TRBD1 aligns across 10 bases. Germline V lookup: CDR1 LNHDA, CDR2 SQIVND (reference sequence). The V gene end was trimmed by 10 bases and the J gene end by 5 bases; junction bases not matched to a gene: 11. The CDR3 runs to 15 residues. CDR3 sequence (DNA): TGTGCCACCCTACTCCGCGGGACAGGGGATCAGCCCCAGCATTTT. Encoded protein: CATLLRGTGDQPQHF. Full variable domain (remainder filled in from reference TRBV19 and TRBJ1-5): DGGITQSPKYLFRKEGQNVTLSCEQNLNHDAMYWYRQDPGQGLRLIYYSQIVNDFQKGDIAEGYSVSREKKESFPLTVTSAQKNPTAFYLCATLLRGTGDQPQHFGDGTRLSIL.

The V and J genes are TRBV14 and TRBJ1-1, with 10 bases lining up with TRBD1. The length of the CDR3 is 17 residues. V trimming: 0 bases; J trimming: 5 bases; junction bases outside the gene matches: 9. CDR1 and CDR2 from the germline V gene are SGHDN and FVKESK. The CDR3 region has the DNA TGTGCCAGCAGCCAAGAGGTTTCGGGGACAGGGGCTACTGAAGCTTTCTTT. Translating gives CASSQEVSGTGATEAFF.

This clone has a single count. The rearrangement joins TRBV4-1 to TRBJ2-5; 7 bases line up with TRBD1. Trimming cost V 4 bases and J 4 bases; bases outside gene matches: 9. Germline V gene sequence: CDR1 MGHRA, CDR2 YSYEKL. The CDR3 totals 15 residues. CDR3 sequence reads: CASSPDHNRGETQYF. Written as DNA, the CDR3 is TGCGCCAGCAGCCCCGACCATAACAGGGGAGAGACCCAGTACTTC.

The chain links TRBV5-5 to TRBJ2-5, with 7 nucleotides matching TRBD2. The CDR3 extends over 15 amino acids. Looked up from germline, CDR1 is SGHKS and CDR2 is YYEKEE (reference sequence). V lost 0 bases and J lost 4; bases outside the gene matches: 6. The CDR3, as DNA: TGTGCCAGCAGCTTGGCTAGCGGTGGGCGAGAGACCCAGTACTTC. Its protein is CASSLASGGRETQYF.